These 14 T cell receptor beta chains were all obtained from the same sample, sequenced in a study of PD-1 blockade in classical Hodgkin lymphoma. As to time point: cycle 4 day 1 (C4D1), after more than five weeks of nivolumab. In every patient, relapse followed autologous stem cell transplantation, while exposure to brentuximab vedotin differed. Measured with immunoSEQ multiplex PCR; TCRdb has only the in-frame clones, and not every one. The data contain tens of thousands of clones, nearly 90% of them seen just once; the ten biggest clones take up about 14%. The starting material was peripheral blood mononuclear cells (PBMCs), obtained before the fourth cycle of nivolumab. These receptors all come from a human donor with classical Hodgkin lymphoma.

The chain links TRBV19 to TRBJ1-1; perhaps TRBD1 as D (5 bases). The CDR3 is made up of 13 amino acids. The germline CDR1 and CDR2 sequences are LNHDA and SQIVND (reference sequence). Trimming removed 7 bases from V and 1 base from J, with 10 bases in between. CDR3 coding DNA: TGTGCCAGTAACAGGAGGGGGAACACTGAAGCTTTCTTT. It encodes CASNRRGNTEAFF.

This clone appeared a single time. V and J are TRBV7-3 and TRBJ1-2, with no clear D. Trimming cost V 6 bases and J 4 bases, with 12 bases left between them. Germline lookup yields CDR1 SGHTA and CDR2 FQGTGA. CDR3 length: 13 residues. The CDR3 region is CASSSDGTYGYTF. DNA for the CDR3: TGTGCCAGCAGTTCGGACGGAACCTATGGCTACACCTTC. The full variable domain, in which reference TRBV7-3 and TRBJ1-2 provide the parts outside the CDR3, is GAGVSQTPSNKVTEKGKYVELRCDPISGHTALYWYRQSLGQGPEFLIYFQGTGAADDSGLPNDRFFAVRPEGSVSTLKIQRTERGDSAVYLCASSSDGTYGYTFGSGTRLTVV.

The rearrangement uses TRBV30 and TRBJ1-3, with 10 bases aligning to TRBD1. V dropped 2 bases and J dropped 7; count of bases not matched to a gene: 5. CDR1 and CDR2 from the germline V gene are GTSNPN and SVGIG (reference sequence). The CDR3 loop spans 14 amino acids. The CDR3, as DNA: TGTGCCTGGAGTATAGGACAGGGGGGTAACACCATATATTTT. It translates to CAWSIGQGGNTIYF.

The CDR3 loop reads CASSPSGRGRETQYF. CDR3 in DNA: TGTGCCAGCAGCCCCAGCGGGAGGGGGCGAGAGACCCAGTACTTC. This rearrangement joins TRBV7-6 to TRBJ2-5; TRBD2 matches 10 bases. The CDR3 has 15 amino acids. V lost 5 bases to trimming and J lost 4 bases; unmatched junction nucleotides: 7. Germline-derived CDR1 and CDR2 are SGHVS and FNYEAQ.

CDR3 protein: CASSGGGEAFF. The DNA for the CDR3 is TGTGCCAGCAGTGGGGGTGGTGAAGCTTTCTTT. This sequence joins TRBV25-1 and TRBJ1-1; the D is unclear. This CDR3 comprises 11 residues. The germline V and J ends were trimmed by 4 bases and 7 bases, with 7 bases remaining between them. In germline, CDR1 is MGHDK, CDR2 SYGVNS.

The chain is built from TRBV4-1 and TRBJ2-3; D possibly uses TRBD1 or TRBD2 (5 bases each). The CDR3 covers 15 residues. Per germline, CDR1 MGHRA and CDR2 YSYEKL. V gave up 2 bases and J gave up 0 bases, with 9 bases separating them. The CDR3 spells CASSQSGPSTDTQYF. The CDR3 nucleotides are TGCGCCAGCAGCCAATCGGGACCTAGCACAGATACGCAGTATTTT.

The rearrangement joins TRBV9 to TRBJ2-5; D is unresolved. Germline CDR1 is SGDLS and CDR2 is YYNGEE. CDR3 size: 15 residues. Deletions cut 7 bases from V and 0 bases from J, with 16 bases between. CDR3 bases: TGTGCCAGCTCTGGTGGGCTGACGGACCAAGAGACCCAGTACTTC. Protein product: CASSGGLTDQETQYF.

The chain is built from TRBV6-5 and TRBJ2-7, with 9 bases fitting TRBD1. This CDR3 region has 13 residues. Germline V gene lookup returns CDR1 MNHEY and CDR2 SVGAGI. The V segment lost 6 bases and the J segment 3 bases; nucleotides outside the gene matches: 3. The chain's CDR3 is CASRTGGGYEQYF. In DNA, the CDR3 is TGTGCCAGCAGAACAGGGGGCGGCTACGAGCAGTACTTC.

The chain employs TRBV28 and TRBJ1-1, with D perhaps TRBD1 (6 bases). CDR1 and CDR2 (germline): MDHEN, SYDVKM. CDR3 length: 14 amino acids. V was clipped by 1 base and J by 4 bases, with 10 bases between them. The CDR3 sequence is CASSLSQGITEAFF. The CDR3, as DNA: TGTGCCAGCAGTTTATCCCAGGGGATCACTGAAGCTTTCTTT.

This chain connects TRBV9 to TRBJ1-2; D is unclear. V lost 4 bases, J lost 2 bases, and 12 bases lay in between. CDR1 and CDR2 from the germline V gene are SGDLS and YYNGEE. This CDR3 contains 14 residues. The CDR3 sequence is CASSNRETNYGYTF. The CDR3 nucleotides read TGTGCCAGCAGCAACCGGGAGACCAACTATGGCTACACCTTC. Drawing the rest from reference TRBV9 and TRBJ1-2, the complete variable domain is DSGVTQTPKHLITATGQRVTLRCSPRSGDLSVYWYQQSLDQGLQFLIQYYNGEERAKGNILERFSAQQFPDLHSELNLSSLELGDSALYFCASSNRETNYGYTFGSGTRLTVV.

The gene calls are TRBV5-1 and TRBJ2-3, with 13 nucleotides matching TRBD2. Germline CDR1 reads SGHRS; CDR2 reads YFSETQ. J gave up 0 bases and V 0 bases, and 1 base lay outside the gene matches. The CDR3 length is 17 residues. The CDR3 sequence is CASSLGTSGRSTDTQYF. The CDR3 DNA reads as TGCGCCAGCAGCTTGGGGACTAGCGGGAGAAGCACAGATACGCAGTATTTT.

The chain combines TRBV13 with TRBJ2-1; D possibly corresponds to TRBD1 (5 bases). This CDR3 comprises 14 residues. Trimming removed 6 bases at V and 6 bases at J, with 15 bases between. CDR1 is PRHDT, CDR2 FYEKMQ, per germline (reference sequence). CDR3 amino acids: CASRYWGRGNEQFF. CDR3 coding DNA: TGTGCCAGCAGATATTGGGGCCGCGGCAATGAGCAGTTCTTC.

The chain carries TRBV28 and TRBJ1-5, with D unresolved. The CDR3 contains 13 residues. The V gene's germline CDR1 is MDHEN and CDR2 SYDVKM. V was pared by 2 bases and J by 4 bases, with 6 bases between. The DNA of the CDR3 is TGTGCCAGCAGTTTAGCGGGGAATCAGCCCCAGCATTTT. Translation gives CASSLAGNQPQHF.

The gene calls are TRBV28 and TRBJ1-2; no firm D call. Trimming cost V 1 base and J 6 bases, with 12 bases left between them. Germline loops: CDR1 MDHEN, CDR2 SYDVKM. The CDR3 is 14 residues long. CDR3 sequence (DNA): TGTGCCAGCAGTTTATTAAGCCAGGAGGATGGCTACACCTTC. This encodes CASSLLSQEDGYTF.